This is a list of T cell receptor beta chains from one sample in a study of T cell responses to AZD1222 COVID-19 vaccine. Assay: immunoSEQ multiplex PCR; the TCRdb copy retains only in-frame clones and omits some. The sample consists of nearly 110,000 clones, roughly 90% of them appearing once. Here the sequenced sample was peripheral blood, taken on day 0 of AZD1222 vaccination. These receptors came from an adult in good health. Each CDR3 is given with its conserved first and last residue. Fields, in order: D gene, J gene, clone size, V gene, CDR3 DNA, CDR3 protein. The D gene is left open where the match is weak. The size field is filled for only some rows; it gives once, few, many or a size class.

d_gene: .
j_gene: TRBJ2-6
abundance: .
v_gene: TRBV5-8
CDR3nt: TGTGCCAGCAGCCCAAGGGGCTCTGGGGCCAACGTCCTGACTTTC
CDR3aa: CASSPRGSGANVLTF

d_gene: .
j_gene: TRBJ1-5
abundance: .
v_gene: TRBV28
CDR3nt: TGTGCCACCGCCGGCGGGGGTTCACTGGGCAATCAGCCCCAGCATTTT
CDR3aa: CATAGGGSLGNQPQHF

d_gene: .
j_gene: TRBJ1-2
abundance: .
v_gene: TRBV7-3
CDR3nt: TGTGCCAGCAGCTTAACGCACGGGAACTATGGCTACACCTTC
CDR3aa: CASSLTHGNYGYTF

d_gene: TRBD2
j_gene: TRBJ2-1
abundance: .
v_gene: TRBV19
CDR3nt: TGTGCCAGTAGTATACGTCACCTAGCGGGCTACAATGAGCAGTTCTTC
CDR3aa: CASSIRHLAGYNEQFF

d_gene: TRBD2
j_gene: TRBJ2-5
abundance: .
v_gene: TRBV2
CDR3nt: TGTGCCAGCAGAAGGACAGCGGGAGAGGTAGGAGAGACCCAGTACTTC
CDR3aa: CASRRTAGEVGETQYF

d_gene: .
j_gene: TRBJ1-4
abundance: .
v_gene: TRBV18
CDR3nt: TGTGCCAGCTCATCGGACGAAGGGGAAAAACTGTTTTTT
CDR3aa: CASSSDEGEKLFF

d_gene: .
j_gene: TRBJ2-7
abundance: .
v_gene: TRBV5-5
CDR3nt: TGTGCCAGCAGCTCCTCAGGGGCCCTAAGCTACGAGCAGTACTTC
CDR3aa: CASSSSGALSYEQYF

d_gene: .
j_gene: TRBJ1-5
abundance: .
v_gene: TRBV19
CDR3nt: TGTGCCAGTAGTGTACAGGGCCGCAATCAGCCCCAGCATTTT
CDR3aa: CASSVQGRNQPQHF

d_gene: .
j_gene: TRBJ2-7
abundance: .
v_gene: TRBV4-3
CDR3nt: TGCGCCAGCAGCCAAGGGGAGCGGAGCTACGAGCAGTACTTC
CDR3aa: CASSQGERSYEQYF

d_gene: .
j_gene: TRBJ2-1
abundance: .
v_gene: TRBV7-9
CDR3nt: TGTGCCAGCAGCACGGGCGGATCCTACAATGAGCAGTTCTTC
CDR3aa: CASSTGGSYNEQFF

d_gene: .
j_gene: TRBJ1-2
abundance: once
v_gene: TRBV2
CDR3nt: TGTGCCAGCAGTCTTTCAGGGGTAGGCTATGGCTACACCTTC
CDR3aa: CASSLSGVGYGYTF

d_gene: .
j_gene: TRBJ1-1
abundance: .
v_gene: TRBV5-1
CDR3nt: TGCGCCAGCAGCTTGGCACCCGAGAACACTGAAGCTTTCTTT
CDR3aa: CASSLAPENTEAFF

d_gene: TRBD2
j_gene: TRBJ2-4
abundance: .
v_gene: TRBV18
CDR3nt: TGTGCCAGCTCACCAGGGCTAGCGGTAGCCAAAAACATTCAGTACTTC
CDR3aa: CASSPGLAVAKNIQYF

d_gene: .
j_gene: TRBJ2-1
abundance: .
v_gene: TRBV11-3
CDR3nt: TGTGCCAGCAGCTTAGGGGGAGTTAGAAATGAGCAGTTCTTC
CDR3aa: CASSLGGVRNEQFF

d_gene: .
j_gene: TRBJ2-3
abundance: .
v_gene: TRBV5-1
CDR3nt: TGCGCCAGGGGAAGACCGGGCCGCACAGATACGCAGTATTTT
CDR3aa: CARGRPGRTDTQYF

d_gene: TRBD1
j_gene: TRBJ2-4
abundance: once
v_gene: TRBV7-2
CDR3nt: TGTGCCAGCAGCTTAGTCCCCCCGCAGGGGGCTAGTATTCAGTACTTC
CDR3aa: CASSLVPPQGASIQYF

d_gene: TRBD1
j_gene: TRBJ1-2
abundance: .
v_gene: TRBV5-1
CDR3nt: TGCGCCAGCAGCTTGGCCCAACAGGGGGTGGGCTACACCTTC
CDR3aa: CASSLAQQGVGYTF

d_gene: .
j_gene: TRBJ1-2
abundance: .
v_gene: TRBV6-6
CDR3nt: TGTGCCAGCAGTTACTCGAGGGGGTGGACTACGGATGGCTACACCTTC
CDR3aa: CASSYSRGWTTDGYTF

d_gene: TRBD1
j_gene: TRBJ2-7
abundance: .
v_gene: TRBV19
CDR3nt: TGTGCCAGTAGTCCCTCCGGGACAGGGGTGGGCGAGCAGTACTTC
CDR3aa: CASSPSGTGVGEQYF

d_gene: TRBD1
j_gene: TRBJ1-4
abundance: .
v_gene: TRBV5-1
CDR3nt: TGCGCCATGACAGGGAATGATGAAAAACTGTTTTTT
CDR3aa: CAMTGNDEKLFF

d_gene: TRBD2
j_gene: TRBJ2-2
abundance: .
v_gene: TRBV10-2
CDR3nt: TGCGCCAGCGGGGGGGACGGGGAGCTGTTTTTT
CDR3aa: CASGGDGELFF

d_gene: TRBD1
j_gene: TRBJ1-4
abundance: .
v_gene: TRBV6-6
CDR3nt: TGTGCCAGCAGTCCAACAGGGGGTAGTGAAAAACTGTTTTTT
CDR3aa: CASSPTGGSEKLFF

d_gene: .
j_gene: TRBJ1-2
abundance: .
v_gene: TRBV20-1
CDR3nt: TGCAGTGCTAGTCGAAGTAACAGGGTTGGTGATGGCTACACCTTC
CDR3aa: CSASRSNRVGDGYTF

d_gene: .
j_gene: TRBJ1-1
abundance: .
v_gene: TRBV5-1
CDR3nt: TGCGCCAGCAGCAGGGAGTCCGGGGCTGAAGCTTTCTTT
CDR3aa: CASSRESGAEAFF

d_gene: TRBD1
j_gene: TRBJ1-6
abundance: once
v_gene: TRBV7-2
CDR3nt: TGTGCCAGCAGCTTAGTGGGACAGGGCGGATCACCCCTCCACTTT
CDR3aa: CASSLVGQGGSPLHF

d_gene: .
j_gene: TRBJ1-2
abundance: .
v_gene: TRBV11-2
CDR3nt: TGTGCCAGCAGCTCACCTTTCCTAACGGGTGGCTACACCTTC
CDR3aa: CASSSPFLTGGYTF

d_gene: .
j_gene: TRBJ1-1
abundance: .
v_gene: TRBV30
CDR3nt: TGTGCCTCCGGGCCAGGCTCCACTGAAGCTTTCTTT
CDR3aa: CASGPGSTEAFF